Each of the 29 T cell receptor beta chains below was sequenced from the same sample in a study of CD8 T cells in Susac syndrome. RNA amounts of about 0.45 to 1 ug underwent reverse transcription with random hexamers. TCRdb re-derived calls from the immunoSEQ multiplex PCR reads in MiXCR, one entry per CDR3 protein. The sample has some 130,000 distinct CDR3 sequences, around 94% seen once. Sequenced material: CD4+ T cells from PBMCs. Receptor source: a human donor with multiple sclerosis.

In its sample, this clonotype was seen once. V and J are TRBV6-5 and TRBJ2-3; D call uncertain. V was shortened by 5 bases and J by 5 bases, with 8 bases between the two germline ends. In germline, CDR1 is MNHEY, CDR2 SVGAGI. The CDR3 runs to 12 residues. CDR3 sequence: CASSRSGDTQYF. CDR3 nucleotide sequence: TGTGCCAGCAGTCGATCGGGAGATACGCAGTATTTT.

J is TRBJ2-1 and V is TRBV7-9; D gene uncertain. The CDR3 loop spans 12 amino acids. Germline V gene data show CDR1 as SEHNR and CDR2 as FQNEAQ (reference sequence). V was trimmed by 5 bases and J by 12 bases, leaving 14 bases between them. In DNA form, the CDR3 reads TGTGCCAGCAGCCCCCTGGTGGGTAGGCAGTTCTTC. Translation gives CASSPLVGRQFF.

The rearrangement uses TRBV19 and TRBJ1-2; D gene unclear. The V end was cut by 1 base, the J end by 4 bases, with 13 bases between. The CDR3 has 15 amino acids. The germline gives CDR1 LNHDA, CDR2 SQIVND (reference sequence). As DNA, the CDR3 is TGTGCCAGTAGTATAGGAAGTTTCCGAGGCTATGGCTACACCTTC. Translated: CASSIGSFRGYGYTF.

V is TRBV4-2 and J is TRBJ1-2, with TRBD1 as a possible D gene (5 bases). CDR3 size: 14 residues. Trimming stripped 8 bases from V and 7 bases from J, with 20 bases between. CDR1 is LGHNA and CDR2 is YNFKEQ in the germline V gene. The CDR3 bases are TGTGCCAGCGCCACAGGCCCAGTCCGTTTTGGCTACACCTTC. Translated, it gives CASATGPVRFGYTF.

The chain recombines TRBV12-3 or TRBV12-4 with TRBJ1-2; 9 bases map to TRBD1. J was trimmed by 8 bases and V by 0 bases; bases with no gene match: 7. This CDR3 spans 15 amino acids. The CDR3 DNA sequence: TGTGCCAGCAGTTTAGCGCCAGGGACAGGGCGCGGCTACACCTTC. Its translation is CASSLAPGTGRGYTF.

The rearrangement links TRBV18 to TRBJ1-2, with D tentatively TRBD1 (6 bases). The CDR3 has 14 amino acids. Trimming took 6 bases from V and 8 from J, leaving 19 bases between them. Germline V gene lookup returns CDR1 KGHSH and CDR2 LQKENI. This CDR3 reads CASSPTRGWDGYTF. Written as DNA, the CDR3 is TGTGCCAGCTCCCCCACGAGGGGGTGGGACGGCTACACCTTC.

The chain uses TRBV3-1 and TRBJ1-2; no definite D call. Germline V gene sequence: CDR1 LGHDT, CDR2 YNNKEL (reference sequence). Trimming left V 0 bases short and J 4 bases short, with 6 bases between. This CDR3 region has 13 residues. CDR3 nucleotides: TGTGCCAGCAGCCAAGACGCATCCTATGGCTACACCTTC. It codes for CASSQDASYGYTF.

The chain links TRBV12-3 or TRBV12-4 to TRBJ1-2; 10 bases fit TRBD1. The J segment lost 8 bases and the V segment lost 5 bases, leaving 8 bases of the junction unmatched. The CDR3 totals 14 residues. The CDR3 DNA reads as TGTGCCAGCAGTCGGGACAGGGGCAAGGGGGGCTACACCTTC. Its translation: CASSRDRGKGGYTF.

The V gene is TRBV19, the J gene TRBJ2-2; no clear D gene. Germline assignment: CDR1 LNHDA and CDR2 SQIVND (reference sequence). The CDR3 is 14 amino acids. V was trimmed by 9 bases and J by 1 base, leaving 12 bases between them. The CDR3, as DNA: TGTGCCAGCTCAGGCATCCGGAACACCGGGGAGCTGTTTTTT. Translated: CASSGIRNTGELFF.

CDR3 sequence reads: CASSLVGTARVNSPLHF. CDR3 sequence (DNA): TGTGCCAGCAGTTTGGTTGGGACTGCCCGTGTTAATTCACCCCTCCACTTT. The chain carries TRBV12-3 or TRBV12-4 and TRBJ1-6, with TRBD1 as a possible D gene (5 bases). Deletions cut 3 bases from V and 6 bases from J, with 18 bases between. The CDR3 consists of 17 residues.

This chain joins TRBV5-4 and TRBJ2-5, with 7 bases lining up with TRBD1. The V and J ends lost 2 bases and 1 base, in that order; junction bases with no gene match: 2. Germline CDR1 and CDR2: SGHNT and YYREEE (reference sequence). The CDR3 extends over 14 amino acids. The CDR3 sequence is CASSLQGTQETQYF. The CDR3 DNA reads TGTGCCAGCAGCTTACAGGGGACCCAAGAGACCCAGTACTTC.

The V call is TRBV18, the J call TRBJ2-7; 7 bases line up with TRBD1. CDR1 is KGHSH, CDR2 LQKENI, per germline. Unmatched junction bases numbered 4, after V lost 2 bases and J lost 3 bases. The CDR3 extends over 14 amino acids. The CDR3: CASSPTGTVYEQYF. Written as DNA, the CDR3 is TGTGCCAGCTCACCAACCGGGACAGTCTACGAGCAGTACTTC.

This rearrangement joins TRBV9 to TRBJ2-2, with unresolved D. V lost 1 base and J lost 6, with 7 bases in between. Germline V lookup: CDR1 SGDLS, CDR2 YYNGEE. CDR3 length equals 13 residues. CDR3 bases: TGTGCCAGCAGCGTATCTGGGTCCGGGGAGCTGTTTTTT. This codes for CASSVSGSGELFF.

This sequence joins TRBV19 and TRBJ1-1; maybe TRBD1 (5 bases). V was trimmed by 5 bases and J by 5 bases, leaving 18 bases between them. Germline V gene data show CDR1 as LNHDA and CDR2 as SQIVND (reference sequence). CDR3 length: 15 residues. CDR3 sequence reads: CASSPLGTGRTEAFF. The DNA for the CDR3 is TGTGCCAGTAGTCCTCTGGGGACGGGGAGGACTGAAGCTTTCTTT. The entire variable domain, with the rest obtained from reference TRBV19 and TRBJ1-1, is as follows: DGGITQSPKYLFRKEGQNVTLSCEQNLNHDAMYWYRQDPGQGLRLIYYSQIVNDFQKGDIAEGYSVSREKKESFPLTVTSAQKNPTAFYLCASSPLGTGRTEAFFGQGTRLTVV.

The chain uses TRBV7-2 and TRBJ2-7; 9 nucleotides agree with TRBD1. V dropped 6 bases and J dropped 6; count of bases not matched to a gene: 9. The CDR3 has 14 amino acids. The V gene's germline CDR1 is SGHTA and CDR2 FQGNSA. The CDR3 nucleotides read TGTGCCAGCAGTTACGGGACAGGGCGTCTCGAGCAGTACTTC. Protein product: CASSYGTGRLEQYF.

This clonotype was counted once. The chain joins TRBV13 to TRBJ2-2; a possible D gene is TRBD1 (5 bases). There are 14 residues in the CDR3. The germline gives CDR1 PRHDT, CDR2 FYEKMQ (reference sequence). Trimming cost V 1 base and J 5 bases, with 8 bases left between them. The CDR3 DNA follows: TGTGCCAGCAGCTTAGACAAGGGGACCGGGGAGCTGTTTTTT. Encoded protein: CASSLDKGTGELFF.

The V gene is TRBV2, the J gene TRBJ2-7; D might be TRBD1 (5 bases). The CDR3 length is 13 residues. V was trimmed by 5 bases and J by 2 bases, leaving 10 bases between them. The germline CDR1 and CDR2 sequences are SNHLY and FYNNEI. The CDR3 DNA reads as TGTGCCAGCAGTTCGACAGAAACCTACGAGCAGTACTTC. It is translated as CASSSTETYEQYF.

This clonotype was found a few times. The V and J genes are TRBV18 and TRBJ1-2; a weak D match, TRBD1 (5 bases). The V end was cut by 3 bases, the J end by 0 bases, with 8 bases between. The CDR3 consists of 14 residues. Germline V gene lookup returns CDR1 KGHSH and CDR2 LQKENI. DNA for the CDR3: TGTGCCAGCTCACCGGGGACCACTAACTATGGCTACACCTTC. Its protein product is CASSPGTTNYGYTF.

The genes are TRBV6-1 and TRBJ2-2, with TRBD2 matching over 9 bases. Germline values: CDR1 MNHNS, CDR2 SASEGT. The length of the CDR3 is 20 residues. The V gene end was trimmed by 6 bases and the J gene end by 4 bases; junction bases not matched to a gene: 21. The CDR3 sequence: CASREPLLAGLRIATGELFF. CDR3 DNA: TGTGCCAGCAGGGAACCCTTACTAGCGGGCCTTAGGATTGCCACCGGGGAGCTGTTTTTT.

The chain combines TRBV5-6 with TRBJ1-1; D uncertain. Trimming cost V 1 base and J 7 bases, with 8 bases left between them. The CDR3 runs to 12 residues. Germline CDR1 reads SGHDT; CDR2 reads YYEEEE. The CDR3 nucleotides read TGTGCCAGCAGCTTGCGCCCCCTTGAAGCTTTCTTT. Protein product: CASSLRPLEAFF. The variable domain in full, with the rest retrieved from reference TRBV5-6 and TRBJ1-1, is DAGVTQSPTHLIKTRGQQVTLRCSPKSGHDTVSWYQQALGQGPQFIFQYYEEEERQRGNFPDRFSGHQFPNYSSELNVNALLLGDSALYLCASSLRPLEAFFGQGTRLTVV.

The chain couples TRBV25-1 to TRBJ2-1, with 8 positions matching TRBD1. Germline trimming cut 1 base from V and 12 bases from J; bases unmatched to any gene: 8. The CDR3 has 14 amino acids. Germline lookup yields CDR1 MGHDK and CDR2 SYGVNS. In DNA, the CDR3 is TGTGCCAGCAGTGAATGGACAGGGCCAAGTCCGCAGTTCTTC. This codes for CASSEWTGPSPQFF.

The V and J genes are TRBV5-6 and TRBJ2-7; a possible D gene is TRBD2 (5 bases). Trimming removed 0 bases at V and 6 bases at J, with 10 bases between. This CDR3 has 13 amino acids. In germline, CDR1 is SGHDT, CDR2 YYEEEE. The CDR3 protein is CASSLGERGEQYF. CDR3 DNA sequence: TGTGCCAGCAGCTTGGGGGAGCGTGGCGAGCAGTACTTC.

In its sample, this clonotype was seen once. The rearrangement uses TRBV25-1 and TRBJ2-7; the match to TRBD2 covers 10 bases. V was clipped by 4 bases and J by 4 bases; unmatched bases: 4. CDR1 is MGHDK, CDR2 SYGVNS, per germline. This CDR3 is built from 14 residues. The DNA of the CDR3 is TGTGCCAGCAGTGCCCTACTAGCGGGGTACGAGCAGTACTTC. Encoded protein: CASSALLAGYEQYF.

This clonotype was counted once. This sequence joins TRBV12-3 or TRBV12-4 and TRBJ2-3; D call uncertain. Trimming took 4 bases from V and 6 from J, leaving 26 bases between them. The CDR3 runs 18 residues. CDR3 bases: TGTGCCAGCAGTTCCATCAGTACGCGGAACAATCTCGGGGATACGCAGTATTTT. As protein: CASSSISTRNNLGDTQYF.

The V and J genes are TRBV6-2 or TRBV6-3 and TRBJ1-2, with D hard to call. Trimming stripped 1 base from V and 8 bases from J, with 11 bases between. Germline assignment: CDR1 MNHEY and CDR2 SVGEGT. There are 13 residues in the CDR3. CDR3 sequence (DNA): TGTGCCAGCAGTTACTGGAACAGTGGAGGCTACACCTTC. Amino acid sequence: CASSYWNSGGYTF.

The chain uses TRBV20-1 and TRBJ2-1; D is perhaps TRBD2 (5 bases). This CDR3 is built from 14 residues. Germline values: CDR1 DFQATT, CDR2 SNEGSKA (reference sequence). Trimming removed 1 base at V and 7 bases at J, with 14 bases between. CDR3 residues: CSARGWAGINEQFF. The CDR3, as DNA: TGCAGTGCTAGAGGTTGGGCGGGTATAAATGAGCAGTTCTTC.

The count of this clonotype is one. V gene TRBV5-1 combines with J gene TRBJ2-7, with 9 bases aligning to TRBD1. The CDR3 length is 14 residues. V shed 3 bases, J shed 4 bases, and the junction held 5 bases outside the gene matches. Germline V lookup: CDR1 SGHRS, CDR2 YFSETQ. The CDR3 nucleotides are TGCGCCAGCAGCTCGACAGGGGGTTTGTACGAGCAGTACTTC. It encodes CASSSTGGLYEQYF. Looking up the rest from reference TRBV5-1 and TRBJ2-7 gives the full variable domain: KAGVTQTPRYLIKTRGQQVTLSCSPISGHRSVSWYQQTPGQGLQFLFEYFSETQRNKGNFPGRFSGRQFSNSRSEMNVSTLELGDSALYLCASSSTGGLYEQYFGPGTRLTVT.

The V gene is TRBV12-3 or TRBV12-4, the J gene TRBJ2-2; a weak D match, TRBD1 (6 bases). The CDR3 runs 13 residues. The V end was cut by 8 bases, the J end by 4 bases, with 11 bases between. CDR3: CASGQQGTGELFF. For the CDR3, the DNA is TGTGCCAGCGGACAACAGGGCACCGGGGAGCTGTTTTTT.

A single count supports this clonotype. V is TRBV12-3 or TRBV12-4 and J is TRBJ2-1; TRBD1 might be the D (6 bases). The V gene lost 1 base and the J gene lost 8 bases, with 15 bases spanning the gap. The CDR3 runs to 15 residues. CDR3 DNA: TGTGCCAGCAGTTTAGGGCAGGGCAGGGGACATGAGCAGTTCTTC. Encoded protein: CASSLGQGRGHEQFF.